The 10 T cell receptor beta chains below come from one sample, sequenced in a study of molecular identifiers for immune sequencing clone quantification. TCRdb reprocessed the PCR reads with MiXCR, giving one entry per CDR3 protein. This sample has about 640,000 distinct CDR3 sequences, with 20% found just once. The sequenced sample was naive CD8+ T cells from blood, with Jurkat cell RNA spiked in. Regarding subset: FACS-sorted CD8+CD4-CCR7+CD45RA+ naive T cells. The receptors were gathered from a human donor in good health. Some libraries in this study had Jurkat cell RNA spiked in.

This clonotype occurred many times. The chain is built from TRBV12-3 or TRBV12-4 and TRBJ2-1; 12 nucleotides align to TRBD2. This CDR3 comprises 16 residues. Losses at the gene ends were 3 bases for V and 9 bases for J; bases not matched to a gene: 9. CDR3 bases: TGTGCCAGCAGTTTCTCCCTAGCGGGGGGGCGAGGTGAGCAGTTCTTC. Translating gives CASSFSLAGGRGEQFF.

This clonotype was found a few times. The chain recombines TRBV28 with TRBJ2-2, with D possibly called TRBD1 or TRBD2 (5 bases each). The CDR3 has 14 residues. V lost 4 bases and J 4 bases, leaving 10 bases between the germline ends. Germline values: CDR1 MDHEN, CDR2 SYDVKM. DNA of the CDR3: TGTGCCAGCAGTTGGGACGGTCTCACCGGGGAGCTGTTTTTT. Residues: CASSWDGLTGELFF. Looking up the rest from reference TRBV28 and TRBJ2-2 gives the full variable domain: DVKVTQSSRYLVKRTGEKVFLECVQDMDHENMFWYRQDPGLGLRLIYFSYDVKMKEKGDIPEGYSVSREKKERFSLILESASTNQTSMYLCASSWDGLTGELFFGEGSRLTVL.

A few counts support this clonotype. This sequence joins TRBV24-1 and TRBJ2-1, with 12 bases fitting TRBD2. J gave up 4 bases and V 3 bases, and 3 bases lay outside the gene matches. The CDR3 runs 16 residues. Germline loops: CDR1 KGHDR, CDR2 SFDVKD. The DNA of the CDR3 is TGTGCCACCAGTGATCTAGCGGGAGGGCCGTACAATGAGCAGTTCTTC. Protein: CATSDLAGGPYNEQFF.

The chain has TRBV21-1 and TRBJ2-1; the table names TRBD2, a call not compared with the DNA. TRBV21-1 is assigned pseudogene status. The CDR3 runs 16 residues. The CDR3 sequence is CASSKVCGGAYNEQFF. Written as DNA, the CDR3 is TGTGCCAGCAGCAAAGTGTGCGGGGGGGCCTACAATGAGCAGTTCTTC.

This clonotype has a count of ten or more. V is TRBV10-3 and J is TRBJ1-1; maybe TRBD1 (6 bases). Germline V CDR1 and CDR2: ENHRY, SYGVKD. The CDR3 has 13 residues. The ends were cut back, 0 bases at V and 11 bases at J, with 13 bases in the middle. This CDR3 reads CAISESAGAPAFF. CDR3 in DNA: TGTGCCATCAGTGAGTCAGCGGGGGCGCCGGCTTTCTTT.

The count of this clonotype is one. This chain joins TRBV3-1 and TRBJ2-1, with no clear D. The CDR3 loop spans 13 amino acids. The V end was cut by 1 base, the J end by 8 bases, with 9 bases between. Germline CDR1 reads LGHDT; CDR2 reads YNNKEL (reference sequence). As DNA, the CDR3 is TGTGCCAGCAGCCAAGCCGGGTACGATGAGCAGTTCTTC. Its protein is CASSQAGYDEQFF.

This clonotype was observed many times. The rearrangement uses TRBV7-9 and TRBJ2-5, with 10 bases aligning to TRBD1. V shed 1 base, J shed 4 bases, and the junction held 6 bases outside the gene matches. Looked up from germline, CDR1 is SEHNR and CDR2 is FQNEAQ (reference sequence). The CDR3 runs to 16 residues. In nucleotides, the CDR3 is TGTGCCAGCAGCTTAGGTGGGACAGGGGTAAGAGAGACCCAGTACTTC. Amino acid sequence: CASSLGGTGVRETQYF.

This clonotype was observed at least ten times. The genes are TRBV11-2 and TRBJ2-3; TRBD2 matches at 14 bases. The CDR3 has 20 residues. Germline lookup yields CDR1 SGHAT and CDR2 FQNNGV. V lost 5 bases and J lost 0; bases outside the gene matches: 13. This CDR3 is CASSRRPGLAGDTSTDTQYF. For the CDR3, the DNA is TGTGCCAGCAGCAGGCGTCCGGGACTAGCGGGGGACACTAGCACAGATACGCAGTATTTT.

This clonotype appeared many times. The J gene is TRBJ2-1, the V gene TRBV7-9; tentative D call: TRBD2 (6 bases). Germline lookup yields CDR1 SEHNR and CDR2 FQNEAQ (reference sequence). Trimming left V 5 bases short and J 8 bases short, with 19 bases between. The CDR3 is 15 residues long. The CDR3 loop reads CASSPVGEVLDEQFF. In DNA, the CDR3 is TGTGCCAGCAGCCCCGTAGGGGAGGTTTTGGATGAGCAGTTCTTC.

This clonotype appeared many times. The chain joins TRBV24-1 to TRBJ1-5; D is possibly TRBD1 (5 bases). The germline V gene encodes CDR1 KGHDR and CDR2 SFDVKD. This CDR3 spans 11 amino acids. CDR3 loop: CARQPNQPQHF. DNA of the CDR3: TGTGCACGACAGCCCAATCAGCCCCAGCATTTT.